Sequencing of this T cell receptor beta chain was carried out in a study of blood T cell repertoires in COVID-19 (dated by TCRdb to about 2020). Broadly, across the study: Samples from collaborators originated in the United States, Italy and Spain and spanned both the acute and convalescent phases of COVID-19. The prospective study material was composed of cDNA or gDNA derived from T cells, B-cell-depleted T cells, or PBMCs. The dataset comprised deeply sampled blood TCRbeta repertoires from subjects exposed to, actively infected with, or recovered from COVID-19. The repertoires were released in a freely available public database meant as a resource for research on the immune response to SARS-CoV-2. Samples were obtained from the ongoing ImmuneRACE study (first 160 participants) and from 1,200 or so subjects provided by 6 global collaborators. A de-identified subject ID, COVID-19 status, age in years and sex were almost always included in the sample metadata. Where available, HLA class I and class II types were obtained from metadata supplied by the sample provider rather than from assay-based typing. General study outcomes and caveats: Clinical and demographic metadata were provided uncurated, with the amount varying by source and participant.

V gives up 5 bases and J gives up 8 bases, and the segment between their germline ends measures 9 bases. The CDR3 measures 11 amino acids from cysteine to phenylalanine. The sequence is cut down to CDR3 DNA, 33 bases in frame from base 1. CDR1 and CDR2, looked up from the germline V gene, are SGHTA and FQGNSA. On this clone: Its specific antigen is unknown. The sample holds no much larger clone one base away, and base qualities are not on file.

Whole blood was collected in K2EDTA tubes by collaborating institutions according to the institutions' own protocols. For TCRbeta analysis, collaborators shipped samples in one of three forms: frozen whole blood, isolated PBMCs, or DNA extracted from either of those sample types. TCRbeta CDR3 regions were amplified from genomic DNA by means of the immunoSEQ Assay, a bias-controlled multiplex PCR. Regarding the original processing steps: Nucleated cell counts per sample were estimated from amplification of reference gene primers within the assay. To quantify the absolute abundance of each unique TCRbeta CDR3 rearrangement, sequence reads were collapsed and filtered. For each sample, productive Simpson clonality was calculated as the square root of Simpson's diversity index over productive rearrangements. TCRdb limited this immuneACCESS table to in-frame rearrangements with V and J called. A share of clones is missing; checked studies link under half to unresolved V genes, and the rest is unexplained. That table supplies the V and J calls and clone size; D and trimming were determined from the DNA. The sample includes 100,000 or so clones, with 80% to 85% observed a single time. Around 4.1% of the sample rests with the top ten.

The V and J genes are TRBV7-2 and TRBJ2-5, with a tentative D gene TRBD1 over 5 matching bases. This TCR was recovered from a man in his sixties with acute or convalescent COVID-19. Sequenced sample: peripheral blood. The CDR3 corresponds to CASSVQATQYF. The sequenced DNA is TGTGCCAGCAGCGTACAGGCTACCCAGTACTTC.